Below are 9 T cell receptor beta chains sequenced from a single sample in a study of T cell responses to AZD1222 COVID-19 vaccine. Clones were read by immunoSEQ multiplex PCR, and TCRdb kept only the in-frame ones, dropping some. The sample holds about 160,000 clones, around 90% seen once. The source was peripheral blood, collected 28 days after the second AZD1222 dose. Receptors originate from an adult who received the AZD1222 COVID-19 vaccine.

This chain joins TRBV3-1 (or the pseudogene TRBV3-2) and TRBJ2-1; 13 positions agree with TRBD2. Germline CDR1 reads LGHDT; CDR2 reads YNNKEL (reference sequence). This CDR3 is built from 16 residues. V shed 4 bases and J 7 bases; nucleotides not matched to a gene: 7. The CDR3 here is CASSRPLAGGSNEQFF. CDR3 coding DNA: TGTGCCAGCAGCCGCCCACTAGCGGGAGGGAGTAATGAGCAGTTCTTC.

The chain uses TRBV2 and TRBJ2-1, with TRBD2 matching 7 bases. V lost 4 bases to trimming and J lost 6 bases; unmatched junction nucleotides: 9. Germline CDR1 and CDR2: SNHLY and FYNNEI. This CDR3 is 15 amino acids long. The CDR3 is CASSGLAVPSNEQFF. The CDR3 DNA reads as TGTGCCAGCAGTGGGCTAGCGGTCCCCTCCAATGAGCAGTTCTTC.

The genes are TRBV29-1 and TRBJ1-1; D gene uncertain. The CDR3 is 11 residues long. The V gene's germline CDR1 is SQVTM and CDR2 ANQGSEA. Trimming shortened V by 5 bases and J by 7 bases, and 11 bases separated the two germline ends. The CDR3 region has the DNA TGCAGCGTTCTCGCCACCTTTGAAGCTTTCTTT. This gives the protein CSVLATFEAFF.

The CDR3 region has the DNA TGTGCCAGCAGCTTAGCGGGGGTAGCAAATGAGCAGTTCTTC. Residues: CASSLAGVANEQFF. This chain connects TRBV7-8 to TRBJ2-1; D possibly uses TRBD1 or TRBD2 (5 bases each). The length of the CDR3 is 14 residues. Per germline, CDR1 SGHVS and CDR2 FQNEAQ. Trimming removed 0 bases from V and 7 bases from J, with 10 bases in between.

The gene calls are TRBV7-9 and TRBJ1-1; weak D call: TRBD1 (6 bases). CDR3 length equals 14 residues. The V and J ends lost 5 bases and 1 base respectively, with 11 bases between them. Germline-derived CDR1 and CDR2 are SEHNR and FQNEAQ (reference sequence). The chain's CDR3 is CASSIGQQNTEAFF. Written as DNA, the CDR3 is TGTGCCAGCAGCATTGGACAGCAGAACACTGAAGCTTTCTTT.

This clone was counted a single time. The rearrangement uses TRBV6-5 and TRBJ2-1; 10 bases line up with TRBD2. The CDR3 spans 16 residues. J gave up 7 bases and V 4 bases, and 10 bases lay outside the gene matches. The germline gives CDR1 MNHEY, CDR2 SVGAGI. The CDR3 here is CASSSPGTSDRNEQFF. The CDR3 DNA follows: TGTGCCAGCAGTTCCCCCGGGACTAGCGATAGGAATGAGCAGTTCTTC.

The chain has TRBV4-1 and TRBJ2-5; TRBD2 agrees at 10 bases. Trimming removed 4 bases from V and 5 bases from J; junction bases left unmatched: 19. There are 19 residues in the CDR3. The germline gives CDR1 MGHRA, CDR2 YSYEKL. The CDR3 here is CASSPWGSQREGRVETQYF. The CDR3 region has the DNA TGCGCCAGCAGCCCTTGGGGGAGCCAGCGGGAGGGCCGGGTGGAGACCCAGTACTTC.

The chain uses TRBV3-1 (or the pseudogene TRBV3-2) and TRBJ2-7; the D gene is possibly TRBD1 (6 bases). The CDR3 is made up of 14 amino acids. From germline, CDR1 is LGHDT and CDR2 YNNKEL (reference sequence). Trimming shortened V by 4 bases and J by 6 bases, and 16 bases separated the two germline ends. CDR3 amino acids: CASSPTRGKGEQYF. CDR3 in DNA: TGTGCCAGCAGCCCCACCAGGGGCAAAGGCGAGCAGTACTTC.

This chain uses TRBV7-9 with TRBJ1-1; D is possibly TRBD1 (6 bases). The CDR3 loop spans 15 amino acids. Germline V lookup: CDR1 SEHNR, CDR2 FQNEAQ (reference sequence). Trimming stripped 0 bases from V and 7 bases from J, with 15 bases between. The CDR3 DNA is TGTGCCAGCAGCTTAGCGGCAGGGGATGATAATGAAGCTTTCTTT. Its protein product is CASSLAAGDDNEAFF.